Listed below are T cell receptor beta chains from one sample, sequenced in a study of T-cell reconstitution after alpha-beta-depleted transplantation in children. Each CDR3 protein is one row after TCRdb ran MiXCR on the PCR reads. Of 350,000 to 400,000 distinct CDR3 sequences in the sample, roughly 15% were seen once. Source: PBMCs, taken from the stem cell graft. The receptor source for this set is a human donor who donated a stem cell graft to a child with Fanconi anemia. Each CDR3 is given with its conserved first and last residue.

>TRBV27|TRBJ2-3
CASRRQGTDTQYF
>TRBV12-3/TRBV12-4|TRBJ2-1
CASSIPGLQNNEQFF
>TRBV9|TRBJ1-2
CASSEGGSTGFGYTF
>TRBV5-1|TRBJ1-1
CASSLGGQNTEAFF
>TRBV5-1|TRBJ2-3
CASMTSGFTDTQYF
>TRBV6-1|TRBJ2-1
CASSAGTSGWVGQFF
>TRBV29-1|TRBJ2-5
CSVEDFRSVRGAGTQYF
>TRBV29-1|TRBJ2-5
CSVDQGGGLAANKDF
>TRBV5-1|TRBJ2-6
CASSFDRNVLTF
>TRBV6-1|TRBJ1-2
CASIEGHEGYTF
>TRBV12-3/TRBV12-4|TRBJ1-5
CASTRWDYNQPQHF
>TRBV5-6|TRBJ1-2
CASSLWQGNGYTF
>TRBV7-2|TRBJ2-1
CASSPRIRESYNEQFF
>TRBV6-1|TRBJ2-2
CASSEPWTGELFF
>TRBV5-5|TRBJ2-7
CASSLLAADEQYF
>TRBV7-2|TRBJ2-1
CASSLVLAGNEQFF
>TRBV12-3/TRBV12-4|TRBJ1-1
CASSLRFGPMNTEAFF
>TRBV19|TRBJ2-1
CASSIGMTSYNEQFF
>TRBV7-8|TRBJ2-2
CASSLLGADRRSNTGELFF
>TRBV12-3/TRBV12-4|TRBJ1-6
CASRQREYNSPLHF
>TRBV7-9|TRBJ2-5
CASSLVGLGDPETQYF
>TRBV29-1|TRBJ2-2
CSVASGTGRTGELFF
>TRBV5-1|TRBJ1-4
CASSLTGTANEKLFF
>TRBV5-1|TRBJ2-5
CASSLYQETQYF
>TRBV5-1|TRBJ1-1
CASSFYPPKVKVAEAFF
>TRBV30|TRBJ2-1
CAWSAGRGNNEQFF
>TRBV5-5|TRBJ2-2
CASSLSSGGTNTGELFF
>TRBV6-2/TRBV6-3|TRBJ2-1
CASSYSTGRGVIIDNEQFF
>TRBV27|TRBJ2-7
CASSFRGSEQYF
>TRBV12-3/TRBV12-4|TRBJ2-4
CASTDMGGGINIQYF
>TRBV25-1|TRBJ2-4
CASSVGSSGAKNIQYF
>TRBV5-1|TRBJ1-1
CASSLEGALNTEAFF
>TRBV6-5|TRBJ1-5
CASRPAGDNQPQHF